This TCR beta chain was found in a study of blood T cell repertoires in COVID-19. The length of the CDR3 is 19 residues. Losses at the gene ends were 5 bases for V and 1 base for J; bases not matched to a gene: 17. Per the germline V gene, CDR1 is MNHEY and CDR2 is SMNVEV (reference sequence). Cohort allocation depended upon clinical history that participants reported. Recovery among Cohort 3 donors was established by two negative PCRs, clearance, or symptom resolution. TCRdb's copy holds only in-frame clones and misses some; the assay was immunoSEQ multiplex PCR. The sample includes 350,000 to 400,000 clones, roughly 87% of them seen just once.

This TCR derives from a woman aged 30 to 39 who had recovered from COVID-19. The chain uses TRBV27 and TRBJ2-4, with TRBD2 identical over 7 bases. The sample was PBMCs or T cells enriched from blood (not recorded which). The chain's CDR3 is CASSPTLLTSEAAKNIQYF. In nucleotides, the CDR3 is TGTGCCAGCAGTCCTACCCTACTCACTAGCGAGGCGGCCAAAAACATTCAGTACTTC.